The source of this TCR beta chain is a study of CD4+ T cells in melanoma. The CDR3 totals 11 residues. Trimming removed 2 bases from V and 7 bases from J, with 5 bases in between. Per the germline V gene, CDR1 is MNHEY and CDR2 is SVGAGI. Assay: immunoSEQ multiplex PCR; the TCRdb copy retains only in-frame clones and omits some. This sample has about 9,900 clones; around two thirds occur once, and the top ten carry more than 20%. This clone came up a few times. This TCR was sampled from a human donor with melanoma. The sample comprised tumor tissue. The chain has TRBV6-5 and TRBJ1-2, with D possibly being TRBD1 (5 bases). This CDR3 is CASSYRGGYTF. The CDR3 DNA sequence: TGTGCCAGCAGTTACAGGGGTGGCTACACCTTC.